These T cell receptor beta chains were read from a single sample in a study of siplizumab effects on memory and regulatory T cells. Sequenced by immunoSEQ multiplex PCR; TCRdb stores in-frame clones only, minus some. The sample shows about 56,000 clones, over 95% of them seen only once. The source material was naive CD8+ T cells sorted from blood. The receptor source for this set is a human donor in good health. The CDR3 runs from the conserved cysteine through the conserved F or W. The order of the fields is clone size, J gene, D gene, V gene, CDR3 protein, CDR3 DNA. A D gene is named only where the DNA matches it firmly. A clone size is listed for some rows: how often the clone was seen (once, few, many), or a class if it is expanded.

>NA|TRBJ1-1|NA|TRBV5-1
CASSPTGTEEAFF
TGCGCCAGCAGCCCAACCGGGACCGAAGAAGCTTTCTTT
>NA|TRBJ2-1|TRBD2|TRBV11-1
CASSPFAGGVNEQFF
TGTGCCAGCAGCCCGTTTGCGGGAGGAGTTAATGAGCAGTTCTTC
>NA|TRBJ2-1|NA|TRBV30
CALAEGSYNEQFF
TGTGCCTTAGCGGAGGGCTCCTACAATGAGCAGTTCTTC
>NA|TRBJ1-3|TRBD1|TRBV12-5
CASGPAQGQISGNTIYF
TGTGCTAGTGGTCCCGCCCAGGGACAGATCTCTGGAAACACCATATATTTT
>NA|TRBJ2-1|NA|TRBV6-5
CASSYSAGSEDEQFF
TGTGCCAGCAGTTACTCGGCAGGCTCGGAGGATGAGCAGTTCTTC
>NA|TRBJ2-3|TRBD2|TRBV30
CAWAGTTPSTDTQYF
TGTGCCTGGGCCGGGACTACCCCTAGCACAGATACGCAGTATTTT
>once|TRBJ2-7|NA|TRBV12-5
CASSPELANSYEQYF
TGTGCTAGTTCCCCCGAGCTAGCGAACTCCTACGAGCAGTACTTC
>NA|TRBJ2-3|NA|TRBV4-3
CASSQGSGGKADTQYF
TGCGCCAGCAGCCAAGGGTCCGGGGGCAAGGCAGATACGCAGTATTTT
>NA|TRBJ2-3|NA|TRBV6-4
CASRENPWDLSDTQYF
TGTGCCAGCAGAGAAAACCCCTGGGATCTCTCAGATACGCAGTATTTT
>NA|TRBJ2-1|NA|TRBV30
CAWKEDYNEQFF
TGTGCCTGGAAGGAGGACTACAATGAGCAGTTCTTC
>NA|TRBJ1-1|NA|TRBV5-1
CASSLSLGMNTEAFF
TGCGCCAGCAGCTTGTCGCTGGGGATGAACACTGAAGCTTTCTTT
>NA|TRBJ2-3|NA|TRBV9
CASSQTGASADTQYF
TGTGCCAGCAGCCAGACGGGGGCATCGGCAGATACGCAGTATTTT
>NA|TRBJ2-5|TRBD2|TRBV9
CASSANRLAGGGPQETQYF
TGTGCCAGCAGCGCCAATCGACTAGCGGGAGGTGGACCACAAGAGACCCAGTACTTC
>once|TRBJ2-2|NA|TRBV27
CASSLVGIGGELFF
TGTGCCAGCAGTTTAGTTGGGATTGGCGGGGAGCTGTTTTTT
>NA|TRBJ2-7|TRBD1|TRBV19
CASSGGQGSYEQYF
TGTGCCAGTAGTGGCGGACAGGGGAGCTACGAGCAGTACTTC
>NA|TRBJ2-5|NA|TRBV21-1
CASSAGRETQYF
TGTGCCAGCAGCGCTGGACGGGAGACCCAGTACTTC
>NA|TRBJ1-1|NA|TRBV4-1
CASSQVTPGATEAFF
TGCGCCAGCAGCCAAGTGACTCCAGGGGCCACTGAAGCTTTCTTT
>NA|TRBJ2-2|TRBD1|TRBV6-6
CASSYGDSYTGELFF
TGTGCCAGCAGTTACGGGGACAGCTACACCGGGGAGCTGTTTTTT
>once|TRBJ2-1|NA|TRBV27
CASSLGTQKRDEQFF
TGTGCCAGCAGTTTGGGGACCCAGAAGAGGGATGAGCAGTTCTTC
>NA|TRBJ2-7|NA|TRBV15
CATSRDARDTAYEQYF
TGTGCCACCAGCAGAGATGCTAGGGACACTGCATACGAGCAGTACTTC
>NA|TRBJ2-6|NA|TRBV2
CASSEGPAVGVLTF
TGTGCCAGCAGTGAAGGACCAGCGGTCGGGGTCCTGACTTTC
>once|TRBJ2-1|NA|TRBV30
CAWSYPSWGGRLFEQFF
TGTGCCTGGAGTTACCCGTCGTGGGGGGGGCGCCTGTTTGAGCAGTTCTTC
>NA|TRBJ2-7|TRBD1|TRBV28
CASREEGQGVHEQYF
TGTGCCAGCAGAGAAGAGGGACAGGGGGTCCACGAGCAGTACTTC
>NA|TRBJ2-2|TRBD1|TRBV30
CAWSRGTGTGELFF
TGTGCCTGGAGCCGCGGGACAGGGACCGGGGAGCTGTTTTTT
>NA|TRBJ1-1|NA|TRBV29-1
CSVATNTEAFF
TGCAGCGTCGCAACGAACACTGAAGCTTTCTTT
>NA|TRBJ1-1|TRBD1|TRBV4-3
CASSQGTGQGGTEAFF
TGCGCCAGCAGCCAGGGGACAGGGCAGGGAGGCACTGAAGCTTTCTTT
>NA|TRBJ1-1|NA|TRBV4-1
CASARLGARGTEAFF
TGCGCCAGCGCGCGGTTGGGGGCGCGGGGCACTGAAGCTTTCTTT
>NA|TRBJ2-1|TRBD2|TRBV5-8
CASSFSGTSGSLYNEQFF
TGTGCCAGCAGCTTTTCCGGGACTAGCGGGAGCCTCTACAATGAGCAGTTCTTC
>NA|TRBJ1-6|NA|TRBV28
CASSPGVGNSPLHF
TGTGCCAGCAGTCCAGGGGTGGGTAATTCACCCCTCCACTTT
>NA|TRBJ2-5|TRBD1|TRBV27
CASRTLDRAQETQYF
TGTGCCAGCAGAACTCTGGACAGGGCTCAAGAGACCCAGTACTTC
>NA|TRBJ1-2|NA|TRBV5-1
CASRATENYGYTF
TGCGCCAGCAGAGCTACAGAAAACTATGGCTACACCTTC
>NA|TRBJ2-1|TRBD2|TRBV5-4
CASSLKGGGRAYEQFF
TGTGCCAGCAGCCTAAAGGGGGGCGGGAGGGCCTATGAGCAGTTCTTC
>NA|TRBJ1-2|NA|TRBV29-1
CSVEFAAGYGYTF
TGCAGCGTTGAGTTCGCGGCGGGATATGGCTACACCTTC
>NA|TRBJ2-7|TRBD1|TRBV19
CASSYRGEAYEQYF
TGTGCCAGTAGCTACAGGGGCGAAGCCTACGAGCAGTACTTC
>NA|TRBJ1-5|NA|TRBV1
CTSSSVLDRQSAQHF
TGCACCAGCAGCTCCGTTTTGGACAGACAATCAGCCCAGCATTTT
>NA|TRBJ2-3|TRBD2|TRBV29-1
CSVEMVGTSAADTQYF
TGCAGCGTTGAAATGGTCGGGACTAGCGCCGCAGATACGCAGTATTTT
>NA|TRBJ2-3|TRBD2|TRBV19
CASSMGLAGGIADTQYF
TGTGCCAGTAGTATGGGACTAGCGGGAGGTATCGCAGATACGCAGTATTTT
>NA|TRBJ2-5|NA|TRBV21-1
CASSNVAGGPGKTQYF
TGTGCCAGCAGCAATGTGGCGGGAGGGCCGGGAAAGACCCAGTACTTC
>once|TRBJ1-1|NA|TRBV7-3
CASHPYRPIMNTEAFF
TGTGCCAGCCACCCGTATCGGCCGATTATGAACACTGAAGCTTTCTTT
>NA|TRBJ1-6|TRBD1|TRBV19
CASSMGQKNSPLHF
TGTGCCAGTAGTATGGGACAGAAGAATTCACCCCTCCACTTT
>once|TRBJ2-5|NA|TRBV4-2
CASSQGASLAIGETQYF
TGTGCCAGCAGCCAAGGCGCTAGCCTAGCGATAGGGGAGACCCAGTACTTC
>NA|TRBJ2-7|TRBD2|TRBV14
CASSQDLLAGALSYEQYF
TGTGCCAGCAGCCAAGATCTCCTAGCGGGAGCTTTATCCTACGAGCAGTACTTC
>NA|TRBJ2-1|NA|TRBV13
CASSPGVLGNEQFF
TGTGCCAGCAGCCCTGGGGTCTTAGGGAATGAGCAGTTCTTC
>NA|TRBJ2-5|TRBD2|TRBV5-5
CASSLFSGRELQETQYF
TGTGCCAGCAGCCTGTTTAGCGGGAGGGAACTCCAAGAGACCCAGTACTTC
>NA|TRBJ2-6|NA|TRBV30
CAWTGSGANVLTF
TGTGCCTGGACGGGTTCTGGGGCCAACGTCCTGACTTTC